The clone carrying this T cell receptor beta chain was detected only a few times. Its target is not known. Germline V lookup: CDR1 SQVTM, CDR2 ANQGSEA. V dropped 5 bases and J dropped 9 bases, with 11 bases sitting between them. The CDR3 is made up of 10 amino acids. The data were obtained in a study of blood T cells in healthy people across ages. Study outcomes and limitations: It was not known whether donors were CMV positive (a possible confounder of expanded clonotype changes).

Together with a sample-barcoded 5' primer, a J-beta primer mix was included in a second PCR lasting about 6 to 12 cycles. TCRdb processed the 5' RACE reads anew with MiXCR; each CDR3 protein has one entry. Counted here are around 1.7 million distinct CDR3 sequences, 28% occurring once; the ten biggest clones make up about 8%. The TCR was taken from a woman in her 30s in good health. The sequenced sample was blood. The chain recombines TRBV29-1 with TRBJ2-7, with no clear D. CDR3: CSVRSGGQYF. CDR3 sequence (DNA): TGCAGCGTTCGAAGTGGTGGGCAGTACTTC.